This TCR beta chain was captured by sequencing in a study of shared clonotypes between healthy human individuals. Profiling relied on immunoSEQ multiplex PCR, and the TCRdb table lists in-frame clones only, not all of them. The data contain 550,000 to 850,000 clones, 72% of them singletons. CDR1 and CDR2 from the germline V gene are MDHEN and SYDVKM. V was pared by 7 bases and J by 2 bases, with 5 bases of the junction left unmatched. CDR3 size: 15 residues. V gene TRBV28 combines with J gene TRBJ2-2; TRBD1 matches at 9 bases. Material: memory CD4+ T cells sorted from blood. Subset in this sample: CD45RA-negative fraction. This receptor was taken from a woman in her twenties or thirties in good health. CDR3: CASMGTGRNTGELFF. CDR3 sequence (DNA): TGTGCCAGCATGGGGACAGGGCGTAACACCGGGGAGCTGTTTTTT.